Listed below are T cell receptor beta chains from one sample, sequenced in a study of T cell responses to AZD1222 COVID-19 vaccine. Assay: immunoSEQ multiplex PCR; the TCRdb copy retains only in-frame clones and omits some. The table includes 150,000 to 200,000 clones, approximately 94% detected once. The source was peripheral blood, collected 28 days after the second AZD1222 dose. The receptors here all came from an adult who received the AZD1222 COVID-19 vaccine. CDR3s include the opening cysteine and the closing phenylalanine or tryptophan. A D gene is named only where the DNA matches it firmly. Rows may omit the clone size; those that give it use once, few, many or a size class.

cdr3_length: 16; v_call: TRBV7-9; clone_size: -; j_call: TRBJ2-7; d_call: -; cdr3_nt: TGTGCCAGCAGCTTACCAGCGGGTCGAGGGAGCTACGAGCAGTACTTC; cdr3_aa: CASSLPAGRGSYEQYF
cdr3_length: 13; v_call: TRBV4-3; clone_size: -; j_call: TRBJ1-2; d_call: -; cdr3_nt: TGCGCCAGCAGCCAGGGGCCCCTCTATGGCTACACCTTC; cdr3_aa: CASSQGPLYGYTF
cdr3_length: 13; v_call: TRBV12-3/TRBV12-4; clone_size: -; j_call: TRBJ1-1; d_call: -; cdr3_nt: TGTGCCAGCAGAGTCAGTCAGAACACTGAAGCTTTCTTT; cdr3_aa: CASRVSQNTEAFF
cdr3_length: 13; v_call: TRBV6-6; clone_size: -; j_call: TRBJ2-7; d_call: -; cdr3_nt: TGTGCCAGCAGTTACTCTGGAGTCGCCGAGCAGTACTTC; cdr3_aa: CASSYSGVAEQYF
cdr3_length: 15; v_call: TRBV4-2; clone_size: -; j_call: TRBJ1-5; d_call: -; cdr3_nt: TGTGCCAGCAGCCAAGATGGGAAAGGGGATCAGCCCCAGCATTTT; cdr3_aa: CASSQDGKGDQPQHF
cdr3_length: 12; v_call: TRBV28; clone_size: -; j_call: TRBJ1-2; d_call: -; cdr3_nt: TGTGCCGCTGTAGGGTCCGTTTATGGCTACACCTTC; cdr3_aa: CAAVGSVYGYTF
cdr3_length: 14; v_call: TRBV19; clone_size: -; j_call: TRBJ2-7; d_call: TRBD2; cdr3_nt: TGTGCCAGTAGTCCCGTAGCGGGAGGGGACGAGCAGTACTTC; cdr3_aa: CASSPVAGGDEQYF
cdr3_length: 12; v_call: TRBV19; clone_size: -; j_call: TRBJ1-2; d_call: -; cdr3_nt: TGTGCCAGTAGTACCTACGGGGGAGGCTACACCTTC; cdr3_aa: CASSTYGGGYTF
cdr3_length: 14; v_call: TRBV27; clone_size: -; j_call: TRBJ1-5; d_call: -; cdr3_nt: TGTGCCAGCAGTTTGACCGGGGGCAATCAGCCCCAGCATTTT; cdr3_aa: CASSLTGGNQPQHF
cdr3_length: 16; v_call: TRBV5-1; clone_size: once; j_call: TRBJ2-2; d_call: -; cdr3_nt: TGCGCCAGCAGCGCGGTGGGGGTCACGAACACCGGGGAGCTGTTTTTT; cdr3_aa: CASSAVGVTNTGELFF
cdr3_length: 17; v_call: TRBV7-3; clone_size: -; j_call: TRBJ2-6; d_call: TRBD1; cdr3_nt: TGTGCCAGCAGCTACTATCCGGACAGGGCTGGGGCCAACGTCCTGACTTTC; cdr3_aa: CASSYYPDRAGANVLTF
cdr3_length: 14; v_call: TRBV28; clone_size: -; j_call: TRBJ2-1; d_call: -; cdr3_nt: TGTGCCAGCGAAAGCAGCGGATCCTACAATGAGCAGTTCTTC; cdr3_aa: CASESSGSYNEQFF
cdr3_length: 13; v_call: TRBV7-9; clone_size: -; j_call: TRBJ1-1; d_call: -; cdr3_nt: TGTGCCAGCAGCCCCGCGGGGTACACTGAAGCTTTCTTT; cdr3_aa: CASSPAGYTEAFF
cdr3_length: 14; v_call: TRBV9; clone_size: -; j_call: TRBJ1-4; d_call: -; cdr3_nt: TGTGCCAGCAGCACGACAGGCGGAAATGAAAAACTGTTTTTT; cdr3_aa: CASSTTGGNEKLFF
cdr3_length: 15; v_call: TRBV7-8; clone_size: -; j_call: TRBJ2-7; d_call: -; cdr3_nt: TGTGCCAGCAGCTTAGTCCCAATGGAGGGCTACGAGCAGTACTTC; cdr3_aa: CASSLVPMEGYEQYF
cdr3_length: 10; v_call: TRBV23-1; clone_size: -; j_call: TRBJ1-1; d_call: -; cdr3_nt: TGCGCCAGCAGTCGAAATACGGCTTTCTTT; cdr3_aa: CASSRNTAFF
cdr3_length: 20; v_call: TRBV6-2/TRBV6-3; clone_size: -; j_call: TRBJ2-1; d_call: TRBD2; cdr3_nt: TGTGCCAGCAGTTACTCGGTGTTATTGCGGGAGGGAATTTCTGACGATGAGCAGTTCTTC; cdr3_aa: CASSYSVLLREGISDDEQFF
cdr3_length: 16; v_call: TRBV19; clone_size: -; j_call: TRBJ2-3; d_call: TRBD2; cdr3_nt: TGTGCCAGTAGTACGGAAGCGGGAGTCGTTGTAGATACGCAGTATTTT; cdr3_aa: CASSTEAGVVVDTQYF
cdr3_length: 11; v_call: TRBV7-9; clone_size: -; j_call: TRBJ1-2; d_call: -; cdr3_nt: TGTGCCAGCAGTTCTGGCTATGGCTACACCTTC; cdr3_aa: CASSSGYGYTF
cdr3_length: 14; v_call: TRBV11-2; clone_size: -; j_call: TRBJ2-2; d_call: -; cdr3_nt: TGTGCCAGCAGCCCAAGAGGGGCCGCCGGGGAGCTGTTTTTT; cdr3_aa: CASSPRGAAGELFF
cdr3_length: 19; v_call: TRBV19; clone_size: -; j_call: TRBJ2-6; d_call: TRBD2; cdr3_nt: TGTGCCAGTAGTACCCCACTAGCGGGAGCGCCGGGAGGGGCCAACGTCCTGACTTTC; cdr3_aa: CASSTPLAGAPGGANVLTF
cdr3_length: 13; v_call: TRBV29-1; clone_size: -; j_call: TRBJ2-3; d_call: -; cdr3_nt: TGCAGCGTTGATATTACGTTGGTGACTGGGCAGTATTTT; cdr3_aa: CSVDITLVTGQYF
cdr3_length: 13; v_call: TRBV5-1; clone_size: -; j_call: TRBJ2-3; d_call: -; cdr3_nt: TGCGCCTCCCGGAGGGGGCGAGCAGATACGCAGTATTTT; cdr3_aa: CASRRGRADTQYF
cdr3_length: 15; v_call: TRBV7-9; clone_size: -; j_call: TRBJ2-7; d_call: -; cdr3_nt: TGTGCCAGTTTCCCCGACACCCCTGTATCGATGGGGCAGTACTTC; cdr3_aa: CASFPDTPVSMGQYF
cdr3_length: 13; v_call: TRBV19; clone_size: -; j_call: TRBJ1-1; d_call: TRBD1; cdr3_nt: TGTGCCAGTAGTATTGACAGGGGGTCTTCGGCTTTCTTT; cdr3_aa: CASSIDRGSSAFF
cdr3_length: 14; v_call: TRBV10-3; clone_size: -; j_call: TRBJ2-4; d_call: -; cdr3_nt: TGTGCCATCAGTGAGGGTGGGTTGGGAAACATTCAGTACTTC; cdr3_aa: CAISEGGLGNIQYF
cdr3_length: 14; v_call: TRBV7-9; clone_size: -; j_call: TRBJ2-3; d_call: -; cdr3_nt: TGTGCCAGCAGCTTAGTAGCCAGCACAGATACGCAGTATTTT; cdr3_aa: CASSLVASTDTQYF
cdr3_length: 16; v_call: TRBV9; clone_size: -; j_call: TRBJ2-7; d_call: TRBD2; cdr3_nt: TGTGCCAGCAGTGGGGAAGGGACTAGCGGTGGCTACGAGCAGTACTTC; cdr3_aa: CASSGEGTSGGYEQYF
cdr3_length: 15; v_call: TRBV29-1; clone_size: -; j_call: TRBJ1-3; d_call: -; cdr3_nt: TGCAGCGTCGCCTGGACAGCCTCCTCTGGAAACACCATATATTTT; cdr3_aa: CSVAWTASSGNTIYF